This TCR beta chain emerged from a study of T cells after yellow fever vaccination. From the 5' RACE reads, TCRdb called clonotypes with MiXCR, one entry per CDR3 protein. The data contain about 500,000 distinct CDR3 sequences, around 16% of them seen just once; the ten biggest clones take up 15% to 20%. V shed 3 bases, J shed 5 bases, and the junction held 12 bases outside the gene matches. Germline V gene lookup returns CDR1 KGHSH and CDR2 LQKENI. This CDR3 spans 16 amino acids. This clonotype was seen a handful of times. V usage is TRBV18 and J usage is TRBJ1-1; TRBD1 agrees at 7 bases. The sample consisted of PBMCs, taken around 5 days after the first yellow fever vaccination. The clonotype was recovered from a man aged 18 to 30 who received the YFV17D yellow fever vaccine. For the CDR3, the DNA is TGTGCCAGCTCACCTTACGACTTGACAGGGTGGACTGAAGCTTTCTTT. As protein: CASSPYDLTGWTEAFF.